These 15 T cell receptor beta chains were all obtained from the same sample, sequenced in a study of T cells in Graves' hyperthyroidism and ophthalmopathy. The investigators amplified TCR beta CDR3 regions from RNA transcripts. First-round RT-PCR targeting the TCR CDR3 was performed with the HTBI primer set. TCRdb ran MiXCR on the multiplex PCR reads and lists one entry per CDR3 protein. Altogether some 500,000 distinct CDR3 sequences are present, 15% to 20% being singletons, with the ten largest covering 25% to 30%. Source material: blood. The receptors here all came from a young woman with Graves' ophthalmopathy.

The rearrangement links TRBV7-9 to TRBJ2-1; 7 bases are shared with TRBD2. Germline-derived CDR1 and CDR2 are SEHNR and FQNEAQ (reference sequence). With V trimmed by 3 bases and J by 3 bases, 5 bases remained unmatched. CDR3 size: 15 residues. The CDR3 here is CASSFSGTNYNEQFF. CDR3 DNA: TGTGCCAGCAGCTTTTCCGGGACTAACTACAATGAGCAGTTCTTC.

This clonotype was seen many times. J is TRBJ2-3 and V is TRBV6-2 or TRBV6-3; 8 positions agree with TRBD1. This CDR3 region has 15 residues. Germline V gene data show CDR1 as MNHEY and CDR2 as SVGEGT. Trimming at V came to 5 bases and at J to 4 bases, leaving 8 bases not matched to a gene. The CDR3 protein is CASSHRTGRPDTQYF. CDR3 DNA: TGTGCCAGCAGTCATCGGACAGGGAGGCCAGATACGCAGTATTTT.

This clonotype was seen a handful of times. The chain carries TRBV15 and TRBJ2-2; tentatively, D is TRBD2 (5 bases). This CDR3 contains 17 residues. Germline V gives CDR1 LNHNV, CDR2 YYDKDF (reference sequence). Trimming cost V 0 bases and J 5 bases, with 16 bases left between them. CDR3 loop: CATSREADFGVTGELFF. The CDR3 DNA reads as TGTGCCACCAGCAGAGAGGCGGATTTCGGGGTAACCGGGGAGCTGTTTTTT. The entire variable domain, with the rest obtained from reference TRBV15 and TRBJ2-2, is as follows: DAMVIQNPRYQVTQFGKPVTLSCSQTLNHNVMYWYQQKSSQAPKLLFHYYDKDFNNEADTPDNFQSRRPNTSFCFLDIRSPGLGDTAMYLCATSREADFGVTGELFFGEGSRLTVL.

The CDR3 loop reads CATPAPQLNTGELFF. CDR3 nucleotide sequence: TGTGCCACCCCGGCTCCCCAGCTAAACACCGGGGAGCTGTTTTTT. The rearrangement links TRBV15 to TRBJ2-2, with D uncertain. Germline CDR1 and CDR2: LNHNV and YYDKDF (reference sequence). V gave up 8 bases and J gave up 2 bases, with 15 bases separating them. This CDR3 is 15 amino acids long.

Of note for this clonotype: A read error may explain this, as a much larger clone is one base away. The chain couples TRBV7-3 to TRBJ2-1; D is ambiguous. From germline, CDR1 is SGHTA and CDR2 FQGTGA. V dropped 1 base and J dropped 5 bases, with 3 bases sitting between them. CDR3 size: 12 residues. The CDR3 DNA is TGTGCCAGCAGCTTAAAACACAATGAGCAGTTCTTC. Its translation is CASSLKHNEQFF.

V is TRBV24-1 and J is TRBJ1-2, with 7 positions matching TRBD1. The J segment lost 3 bases and the V segment lost 6 bases, leaving 3 bases of the junction unmatched. The CDR3 is 13 residues long. Per the germline V gene, CDR1 is KGHDR and CDR2 is SFDVKD. The DNA of the CDR3 is TGTGCCACCAGTCGAACAGGGGACTATGGCTACACCTTC. It is translated as CATSRTGDYGYTF.

This clonotype was counted between two and nine times. The rearrangement joins TRBV6-1 to TRBJ2-3, with 8 nucleotides matching TRBD2. The CDR3 loop spans 15 amino acids. With V trimmed by 5 bases and J by 4 bases, 8 bases remained unmatched. Per germline, CDR1 MNHNS and CDR2 SASEGT. The CDR3 nucleotides read TGTGCCAGCAGTCCCAGCGGGAGTGTCGCAGATACGCAGTATTTT. Its protein is CASSPSGSVADTQYF.

This clonotype was counted at least ten times. The chain couples TRBV20-1 to TRBJ2-7; possibly TRBD2 for D (6 bases). The CDR3 contains 14 residues. Trimming took off 1 base at V and 3 bases at J, with 13 bases between the two ends. The germline CDR1 and CDR2 sequences are DFQATT and SNEGSKA (reference sequence). In nucleotides, the CDR3 is TGCAGTGCTAGAGTTCAGGGAGGCATCTACGAGCAGTACTTC. Its protein product is CSARVQGGIYEQYF.

As for this clonotype: Being one base from a much bigger clone, this may be a read error. V and J are TRBV29-1 and TRBJ2-3; TRBD2 matches 14 bases. The germline CDR1 and CDR2 sequences are SQVTM and ANQGSEA. CDR3 length equals 14 residues. V shed 8 bases and J 5 bases; nucleotides not matched to a gene: 6. The CDR3 loop is CSLRLAGGIDTQYF. CDR3 in DNA: TGCAGCCTCAGACTAGCGGGAGGGATAGATACGCAGTATTTT.

In this sample, this clonotype turned up many times. The gene calls are TRBV20-1 and TRBJ2-1, with 9 positions matching TRBD2. With 6 bases clipped from V and 5 bases from J, the junction kept 5 bases outside the gene matches. Germline CDR1 is DFQATT and CDR2 is SNEGSKA (reference sequence). The CDR3 runs 13 residues. The CDR3 loop reads CSAQTSGDNEQFF. CDR3 nucleotide sequence: TGCAGTGCGCAGACTAGCGGCGACAATGAGCAGTTCTTC.

At least ten counts were recorded for this clonotype. V and J are TRBV11-2 and TRBJ2-7; D call uncertain. CDR3 length equals 13 residues. The V gene lost 5 bases and the J gene lost 2 bases, with 10 bases spanning the gap. The germline V gene encodes CDR1 SGHAT and CDR2 FQNNGV. The CDR3 sequence: CASSPPFTYEQYF. The DNA for the CDR3 is TGTGCCAGCAGCCCCCCTTTTACCTACGAGCAGTACTTC. The whole variable domain, filled in from reference TRBV11-2 and TRBJ2-7, reads EAGVAQSPRYKIIEKRQSVAFWCNPISGHATLYWYQQILGQGPKLLIQFQNNGVVDDSQLPKDRFSAERLKGVDSTLKIQPAKLEDSAVYLCASSPPFTYEQYFGPGTRLTVT.

This clonotype was seen at least ten times. The chain joins TRBV11-2 to TRBJ2-1, with 8 bases fitting TRBD2. In germline, CDR1 is SGHAT, CDR2 FQNNGV. CDR3 length equals 15 residues. The J segment lost 8 bases and the V segment lost 3 bases, leaving 9 bases of the junction unmatched. The chain's CDR3 is CASSFPRRAGDEQFF. CDR3 DNA: TGTGCCAGCAGCTTCCCCCGGAGAGCGGGAGATGAGCAGTTCTTC.

The chain combines TRBV5-1 with TRBJ1-2; D perhaps matches TRBD1 (5 bases). Germline V gene lookup returns CDR1 SGHRS and CDR2 YFSETQ. V lost 0 bases and J lost 8, with 11 bases in between. The CDR3 sequence is 13 residues long. This CDR3 is CASSLEGPRGYTF. CDR3 sequence (DNA): TGCGCCAGCAGCTTGGAGGGACCCCGGGGCTACACCTTC.

This clonotype was recorded many times. This CDR3 reads CASAYGRSQETQYF. In DNA, the CDR3 is TGTGCCAGCGCTTACGGGAGGTCCCAAGAGACCCAGTACTTC. This rearrangement joins TRBV6-1 to TRBJ2-5, with TRBD2 matching 7 bases. V lost 8 bases and J lost 1; bases outside the gene matches: 7. The CDR3 covers 14 residues. Germline V gives CDR1 MNHNS, CDR2 SASEGT.

This clonotype was recorded at least ten times. The chain uses TRBV2 and TRBJ1-1, with TRBD1 matching over 10 bases. Germline V CDR1 and CDR2: SNHLY, FYNNEI. Trimming at V came to 5 bases and at J to 3 bases, leaving 3 bases not matched to a gene. CDR3 length equals 14 residues. This CDR3 reads CASSRQGADTEAFF. The CDR3 bases are TGTGCCAGCAGTCGACAGGGGGCCGACACTGAAGCTTTCTTT.